The rows below give T cell receptor beta chains drawn from one sample of a study of blood T cell repertoires in COVID-19. Produced via immunoSEQ multiplex PCR; TCRdb's table is partial and in-frame only. The data hold approximately 280,000 clones, with 75% to 90% observed a single time. Sequenced sample: PBMCs or T cells enriched from blood (not recorded which). These receptors came from a woman aged 45-59 years who had recovered from COVID-19. The CDR3 runs from the conserved cysteine through the conserved F or W. A D gene is named only where the DNA matches it firmly. Only part of the rows carry a size: once, few, many, or a class if the clone is expanded.

clone size	D gene	V gene	J gene	CDR3 protein	CDR3 DNA
.	.	TRBV30	TRBJ2-3	CAWSGGNTQYF	TGTGCCTGGAGTGGAGGAAACACGCAGTATTTT
.	.	TRBV7-2	TRBJ1-5	CASSQRRDGQPQHF	TGTGCCAGCAGTCAAAGGAGGGACGGTCAGCCCCAGCATTTT
once	.	TRBV28	TRBJ1-1	CASSLYPSGLNTEAFF	TGTGCCAGCAGTTTATACCCTAGCGGGTTGAACACTGAAGCTTTCTTT
.	.	TRBV28	TRBJ1-3	CASSLGSVGRLGNTIYF	TGTGCCAGCAGCCTCGGGTCTGTGGGGCGCCTTGGAAACACCATATATTTT
.	TRBD2	TRBV7-2	TRBJ2-7	CASSSRARGSYEQYF	TGTGCCAGCAGCTCTAGGGCGCGGGGGAGTTACGAGCAGTACTTC
once	.	TRBV5-4	TRBJ1-2	CASSSPLRQQSNYGYTF	TGTGCCAGCAGCTCGCCCTTGAGACAGCAATCTAACTATGGCTACACCTTC
.	.	TRBV5-6	TRBJ2-1	CASSLASWSRGEQFF	TGTGCCAGCAGCTTGGCCTCTTGGTCCCGCGGTGAGCAGTTCTTC
once	.	TRBV30	TRBJ2-7	CAWRWGNLYEQYF	TGTGCCTGGAGATGGGGCAACCTCTACGAGCAGTACTTC
few	TRBD1	TRBV3-1/TRBV3-2	TRBJ1-1	CASSQRDRGTEAFF	TGTGCCAGCAGCCAACGGGACAGAGGCACTGAAGCTTTCTTT
.	TRBD2	TRBV18	TRBJ2-7	CASSPPASGSRVDEQYF	TGTGCCAGCTCACCACCGGCTAGCGGGAGTCGAGTCGACGAGCAGTACTTC
.	.	TRBV6-4	TRBJ2-1	CASSVQGSYNEQFF	TGTGCCAGCAGTGTTCAGGGCTCCTACAATGAGCAGTTCTTC
.	.	TRBV4-1	TRBJ2-2	CASSQAGRNTGELFF	TGCGCCAGCAGCCAAGCAGGGCGGAACACCGGGGAGCTGTTTTTT
.	.	TRBV18	TRBJ1-1	CASSPRTANTEAFF	TGTGCCAGCTCACCACGGACAGCAAACACTGAAGCTTTCTTT
.	.	TRBV5-1	TRBJ1-3	CASSLSLRETGNTIYF	TGCGCCAGCAGCTTGTCTCTCCGGGAAACTGGAAACACCATATATTTT
.	.	TRBV7-2	TRBJ2-5	CASSPLRWETQYF	TGTGCCAGCAGCCCACTCAGGTGGGAGACCCAGTACTTC
few	.	TRBV28	TRBJ1-4	CASAPSSGLWLFF	TGTGCCAGCGCCCCTTCCTCGGGTCTTTGGCTGTTTTTT
few	TRBD1	TRBV5-4	TRBJ1-2	CASSSETGVQGYTF	TGTGCCAGCAGCTCAGAGACAGGGGTGCAAGGCTACACCTTC
.	.	TRBV6-6	TRBJ1-5	CASSPQVTPYSNQPQHF	TGTGCCAGCAGTCCTCAGGTTACCCCATATAGCAATCAGCCCCAGCATTTT
.	TRBD1	TRBV5-6	TRBJ1-2	CASRNTGQGLYGYTF	TGTGCCAGCAGAAACACGGGACAGGGGTTGTACGGCTACACCTTC
.	.	TRBV6-1	TRBJ1-1	CASSEAGGSAEAFF	TGTGCCAGCAGTGAAGCGGGGGGTTCAGCTGAAGCTTTCTTT
.	TRBD2	TRBV18	TRBJ2-7	CASSPPGSRGAYEQYF	TGTGCCAGCTCACCACCAGGTTCGCGGGGGGCCTACGAGCAGTACTTC
.	TRBD2	TRBV19	TRBJ2-5	CASRKVGGQETQYF	TGTGCCAGTAGAAAAGTCGGGGGGCAAGAGACCCAGTACTTC
.	.	TRBV11-2	TRBJ2-1	CASSLDGGLSYNEQFF	TGTGCCAGCAGCTTAGATGGGGGGTTGAGCTACAATGAGCAGTTCTTC
.	.	TRBV11-1	TRBJ2-5	CASSLRGKETQYF	TGTGCCAGCAGCTTACGCGGGAAAGAGACCCAGTACTTC
.	TRBD1	TRBV6-6	TRBJ1-4	CASSLLDRDEKLFF	TGTGCCAGCAGCCTATTGGACAGGGATGAAAAACTGTTTTTT
.	.	TRBV3-1/TRBV3-2	TRBJ2-1	CASSPTRSSYNEQFF	TGTGCCAGCAGTCCGACTAGGAGCTCCTACAATGAGCAGTTCTTC
.	TRBD2	TRBV9	TRBJ2-5	CASSAGLAGGETQYF	TGTGCCAGCAGCGCCGGACTAGCGGGAGGAGAGACCCAGTACTTC
.	.	TRBV30	TRBJ1-1	CAWSDTGTGNTEAFF	TGTGCCTGGAGTGATACAGGGACGGGGAACACTGAAGCTTTCTTT
.	.	TRBV5-1	TRBJ2-3	CASSLARGAGDTQYF	TGCGCCAGCAGCTTGGCCCGGGGGGCGGGAGATACGCAGTATTTT
.	TRBD1	TRBV10-1	TRBJ1-1	CASRDSLNTEAFF	TGCGCCAGCCGGGACAGCCTGAACACTGAAGCTTTCTTT
.	.	TRBV5-5	TRBJ1-1	CASSLKGLNRVGLDTEAFF	TGTGCCAGCAGCTTGAAGGGCCTGAACAGGGTCGGGTTGGATACTGAAGCTTTCTTT
.	TRBD2	TRBV27	TRBJ2-1	CASSPYGSGSAYNEQFF	TGTGCCAGCAGTCCTTACGGAAGCGGGAGCGCCTACAATGAGCAGTTCTTC
.	TRBD1	TRBV19	TRBJ1-5	CAGSRGTGGNQPQHF	TGTGCCGGATCGAGGGGGACAGGGGGCAATCAGCCCCAGCATTTT
.	TRBD2	TRBV11-2	TRBJ2-1	CASSLSAQAGFRTYNEQFF	TGTGCCAGCAGCTTAAGTGCTCAAGCGGGATTCCGGACCTACAATGAGCAGTTCTTC
few	TRBD1	TRBV7-8	TRBJ2-2	CASSLGARTGNTGELFF	TGTGCCAGCAGCTTAGGGGCAAGGACAGGGAACACCGGGGAGCTGTTTTTT
.	.	TRBV5-1	TRBJ1-5	CASSNIFTLGGNQPQHF	TGCGCCAGCAGCAATATATTCACCCTGGGGGGTAATCAGCCCCAGCATTTT
.	.	TRBV27	TRBJ1-4	CASSSQQGLDEKLFF	TGTGCCAGCAGTTCCCAACAGGGTTTGGATGAAAAACTGTTTTTT
.	.	TRBV9	TRBJ1-3	CASSAEGGRSSGNTIYF	TGTGCCAGCAGCGCAGAGGGCGGGCGCTCCTCTGGAAACACCATATATTTT
.	TRBD1	TRBV9	TRBJ2-3	CASSVLQGGSTDTQYF	TGTGCCAGCAGCGTGCTACAGGGGGGCTCCACAGATACGCAGTATTTT
.	.	TRBV6-2/TRBV6-3	TRBJ1-2	CASSPGGNNYGYTF	TGTGCCAGCAGTCCAGGAGGGAATAACTATGGCTACACCTTC
.	TRBD1	TRBV6-1	TRBJ2-7	CASSEDRGTGYYEQYF	TGTGCCAGCAGTGAAGATCGCGGGACAGGGTATTACGAGCAGTACTTC
.	.	TRBV6-5	TRBJ2-5	CASSYSGTQETQYF	TGTGCCAGCAGCTATAGCGGAACCCAAGAGACCCAGTACTTC
.	TRBD1	TRBV18	TRBJ1-2	CASSGGQNYGYTF	TGTGCCAGCTCAGGGGGACAGAACTATGGCTACACCTTC
.	.	TRBV11-2	TRBJ2-7	CASSSAAGQYF	TGTGCCAGCAGCTCAGCGGCGGGGCAGTACTTC
.	TRBD2	TRBV23-1	TRBJ2-5	CASSQPRGTSGFETQYF	TGCGCCAGCAGTCAACCTCGAGGGACTAGCGGGTTTGAGACCCAGTACTTC
.	TRBD2	TRBV3-1/TRBV3-2	TRBJ2-3	CASSHPRLAGGQDTQYF	TGTGCCAGCAGCCACCCACGACTAGCGGGGGGCCAAGATACGCAGTATTTT
.	TRBD1	TRBV18	TRBJ1-5	CASLSDRNQPQHF	TGTGCCAGCTTATCGGACAGGAATCAGCCCCAGCATTTT
.	.	TRBV11-2	TRBJ2-7	CASSFRGMGPYEQYF	TGTGCCAGCAGCTTCAGGGGTATGGGCCCCTACGAGCAGTACTTC
.	.	TRBV20-1	TRBJ2-7	CSARGEYEQYF	TGCAGTGCTAGGGGAGAATACGAGCAGTACTTC
few	.	TRBV18	TRBJ1-5	CASSGQSNQPQHF	TGTGCCAGCTCAGGACAGAGCAATCAGCCCCAGCATTTT
.	.	TRBV29-1	TRBJ2-3	CSVVASGIQGNTDTQYF	TGCAGCGTTGTAGCGTCAGGCATCCAGGGGAACACAGATACGCAGTATTTT
.	.	TRBV19	TRBJ2-3	CASSIAGRYTDTQYF	TGTGCCAGTAGTATTGCGGGACGCTATACAGATACGCAGTATTTT
.	.	TRBV6-5	TRBJ1-5	CASSPGRAGNQPQHF	TGTGCCAGCAGTCCGGGCAGGGCTGGCAATCAGCCCCAGCATTTT